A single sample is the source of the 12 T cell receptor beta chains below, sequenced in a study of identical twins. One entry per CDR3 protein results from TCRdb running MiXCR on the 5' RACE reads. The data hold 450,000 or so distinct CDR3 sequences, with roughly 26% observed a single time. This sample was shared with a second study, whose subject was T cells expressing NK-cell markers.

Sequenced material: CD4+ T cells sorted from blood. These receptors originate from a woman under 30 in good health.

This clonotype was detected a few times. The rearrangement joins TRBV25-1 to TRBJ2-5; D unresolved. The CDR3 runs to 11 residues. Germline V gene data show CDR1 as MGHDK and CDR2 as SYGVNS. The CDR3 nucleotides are TGTGCGACTGTATTATGGGAGACCCAGTACTTC. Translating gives CATVLWETQYF. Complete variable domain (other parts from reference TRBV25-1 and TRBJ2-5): EADIYQTPRYLVIGTGKKITLECSQTMGHDKMYWYQQDPGMELHLIHYSYGVNSTEKGDLSSESTVSRIRTEHFPLTLESARPSHTSQYLCATVLWETQYFGPGTRLLVL.

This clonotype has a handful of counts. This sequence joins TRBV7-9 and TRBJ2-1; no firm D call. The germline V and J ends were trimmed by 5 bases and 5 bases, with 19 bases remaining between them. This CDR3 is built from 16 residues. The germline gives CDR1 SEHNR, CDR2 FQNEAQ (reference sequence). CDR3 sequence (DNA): TGTGCCAGCAGCCAAACCGGGCCCTTCGGCCACAATGAGCAGTTCTTC. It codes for CASSQTGPFGHNEQFF.

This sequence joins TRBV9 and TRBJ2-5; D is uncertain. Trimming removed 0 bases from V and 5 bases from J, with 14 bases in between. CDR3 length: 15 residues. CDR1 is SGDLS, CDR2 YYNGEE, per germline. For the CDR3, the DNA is TGTGCCAGCAGCGTAGGTGGCTCCCCGGCGGAGACCCAGTACTTC. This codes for CASSVGGSPAETQYF.

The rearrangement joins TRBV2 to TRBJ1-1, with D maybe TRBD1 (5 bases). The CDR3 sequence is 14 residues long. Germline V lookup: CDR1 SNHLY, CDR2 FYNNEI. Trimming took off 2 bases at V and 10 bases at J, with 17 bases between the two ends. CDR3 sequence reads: CASSESGWRRGAFF. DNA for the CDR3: TGTGCCAGCAGTGAATCAGGCTGGAGGAGGGGAGCTTTCTTT.

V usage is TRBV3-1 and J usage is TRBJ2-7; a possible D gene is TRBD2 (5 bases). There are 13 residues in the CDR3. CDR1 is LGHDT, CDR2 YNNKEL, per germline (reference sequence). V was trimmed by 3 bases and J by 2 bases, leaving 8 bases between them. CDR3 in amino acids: CASSHRGPYEQYF. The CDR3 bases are TGTGCCAGCAGCCATCGGGGTCCCTACGAGCAGTACTTC.

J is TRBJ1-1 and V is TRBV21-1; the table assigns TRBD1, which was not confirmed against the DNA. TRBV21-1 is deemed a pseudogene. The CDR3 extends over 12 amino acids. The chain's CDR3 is CANLTGHTEAFF. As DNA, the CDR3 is TGTGCCAACTTAACAGGTCACACTGAAGCTTTCTTT.

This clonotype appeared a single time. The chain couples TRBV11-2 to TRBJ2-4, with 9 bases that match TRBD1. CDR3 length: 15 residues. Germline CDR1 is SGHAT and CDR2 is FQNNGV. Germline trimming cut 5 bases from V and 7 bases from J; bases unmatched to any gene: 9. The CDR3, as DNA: TGTGCCAGCAGCCTGTGGACAGGGGCAGGGAACATTCAGTACTTC. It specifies CASSLWTGAGNIQYF.

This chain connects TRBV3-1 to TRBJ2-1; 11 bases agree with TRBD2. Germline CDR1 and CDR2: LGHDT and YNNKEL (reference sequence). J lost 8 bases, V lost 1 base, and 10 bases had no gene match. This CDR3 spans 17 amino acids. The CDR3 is CASSQALLAGVSHEQFF. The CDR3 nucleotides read TGTGCCAGCAGCCAAGCCCTACTAGCGGGAGTGTCCCATGAGCAGTTCTTC.

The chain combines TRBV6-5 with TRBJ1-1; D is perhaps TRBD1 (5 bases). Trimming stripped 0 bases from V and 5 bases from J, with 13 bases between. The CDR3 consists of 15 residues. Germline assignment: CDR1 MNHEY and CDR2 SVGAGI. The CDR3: CASSYSAGAGTEAFF. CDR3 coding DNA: TGTGCCAGCAGTTACTCGGCAGGAGCAGGGACTGAAGCTTTCTTT.

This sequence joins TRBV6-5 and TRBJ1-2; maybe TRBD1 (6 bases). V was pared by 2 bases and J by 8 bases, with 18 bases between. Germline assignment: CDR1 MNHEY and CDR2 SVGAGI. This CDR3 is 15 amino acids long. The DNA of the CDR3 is TGTGCCAGCAGTTACCTCGACAGGACCTTCTACGGCTACACCTTC. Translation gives CASSYLDRTFYGYTF.

CDR3 DNA: TGCAGTGCTACTAGCGACATTTACAATGAGCAGTTCTTC. It codes for CSATSDIYNEQFF. This chain joins TRBV20-1 and TRBJ2-1; D possibly corresponds to TRBD2 (6 bases). The CDR3 extends over 13 amino acids. Germline loops: CDR1 DFQATT, CDR2 SNEGSKA (reference sequence). V was pared by 4 bases and J by 4 bases, with 11 bases between.

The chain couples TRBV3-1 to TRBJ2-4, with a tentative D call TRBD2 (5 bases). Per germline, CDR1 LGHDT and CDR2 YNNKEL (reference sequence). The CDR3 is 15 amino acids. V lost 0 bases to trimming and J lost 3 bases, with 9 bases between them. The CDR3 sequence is CASSQDRGGKNIQYF. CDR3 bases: TGTGCCAGCAGCCAAGATCGAGGAGGCAAAAACATTCAGTACTTC.